This T cell receptor beta chain appears in the sequencing data of a study of technical replicates of blood from a few donors (dated by TCRdb to about 2017). Only one count was recorded for this clone. The target of this receptor is not known. No per-base quality is available; no much larger clone lies one base away. Library preparation used the immunoSEQ multiplex PCR assay. The immuneACCESS repertoire file appears here via TCRdb, limited to in-frame rearrangements. These files lack a portion of the clones; in checked studies, under half of the deficit traces to unresolved V genes, and the cause of the others is not known. The sample table lists just under 100,000 clones, 95% of them with a count of one. The biggest ten clones account for roughly 0.2% of the sample. Including the terminal cysteine and phenylalanine, the CDR3 comprises 17 residues. Only CDR3 DNA remains: 51 bases, in frame from the first base. In the germline V gene, CDR1 corresponds to LGHNA and CDR2 to YNFKEQ. Trimming at the junction amounts to 3 bases on V and 2 bases on J, and the germline ends lie 20 bases apart.

This TCR came from a human donor in good health. The sequenced sample was T cells isolated from PBMCs. The rearrangement combines TRBV4-2 with TRBJ2-7; the D gene is perhaps TRBD2, from 6 matching bases. Read as DNA, the sequence is TGTGCCAGCAGCCAGACTGAAGACGGGGGATCACCCTACGAGCAGTACTTC. This gives the protein CASSQTEDGGSPYEQYF.